Below are 26 T cell receptor beta chains sequenced from a single sample in a study of T cell clonotyping in hematopoietic cell transplantation. The time point is: recipient sample about 28 days before transplant, after cytoreduction. Some clones are missing from TCRdb's copy, which holds only in-frame ones; the method was immunoSEQ multiplex PCR. The sample records approximately 44,000 clones, 85% being singletons. Sample: peripheral blood mononuclear cells, taken before stem cell transplant. These TCRs come from a man between 60 and 75 years old with acute myeloid leukemia. Some clones in this sample may be carry-over from other donors' samples.

The sample holds a few counts of this clone. This chain connects TRBV2 to TRBJ2-2; D unclear. V was trimmed by 7 bases and J by 3 bases, leaving 15 bases between them. There are 15 residues in the CDR3. CDR1 and CDR2 (germline): SNHLY, FYNNEI. This chain's CDR3 is CASTRAGGYTGELFF. CDR3 nucleotide sequence: TGTGCCAGCACCAGAGCCGGCGGTTACACCGGGGAGCTGTTTTTT.

The chain carries TRBV7-8 and TRBJ2-7; perhaps TRBD1 as D (5 bases). Looked up from germline, CDR1 is SGHVS and CDR2 is FQNEAQ. The CDR3 contains 12 residues. V shed 7 bases and J shed 0 bases, with 7 bases lying between them. CDR3 nucleotide sequence: TGTGCCAGCATAGACAGCTCCTACGAGCAGTACTTC. This sequence encodes CASIDSSYEQYF.

In this sample, this clone turned up once. The V call is TRBV5-1, the J call TRBJ2-3; D is perhaps TRBD2 (6 bases). The CDR3 spans 16 residues. Germline V CDR1 and CDR2: SGHRS, YFSETQ. V shed 3 bases and J shed 0 bases, with 14 bases lying between them. The DNA for the CDR3 is TGCGCCAGCAGCTGGAGTCTAGCGACTAGCACAGATACGCAGTATTTT. It is translated as CASSWSLATSTDTQYF.

The chain combines TRBV7-2 with TRBJ1-2; 7 positions agree with TRBD1. J was trimmed by 3 bases and V by 4 bases; bases with no gene match: 2. CDR3 length equals 13 residues. CDR1 and CDR2 (germline): SGHTA, FQGNSA. CDR3 amino acids: CASSSGTDYGYTF. For the CDR3, the DNA is TGTGCCAGCAGCTCCGGGACAGACTATGGCTACACCTTC.

This chain links TRBV6-6 with TRBJ1-5; maybe TRBD1 (5 bases). This CDR3 comprises 14 residues. V lost 4 bases, J lost 5 bases, and 12 bases lay in between. Germline CDR1 is MNHNY and CDR2 is SVGAGI (reference sequence). CDR3 sequence reads: CASSFRESDQPQHF. As DNA, the CDR3 is TGTGCCAGCAGTTTCAGGGAGTCCGATCAGCCCCAGCATTTT.

The chain carries TRBV7-9 and TRBJ1-2; D not certain. Trimming cost V 2 bases and J 1 base, with 8 bases left between them. Germline assignment: CDR1 SEHNR and CDR2 FQNEAQ (reference sequence). The CDR3 has 14 amino acids. The DNA of the CDR3 is TGTGCCAGCAGCTTAATCTCAGTTAACTATGGCTACACCTTC. Residues: CASSLISVNYGYTF.

V gene TRBV28 combines with J gene TRBJ2-7; D unresolved. Deletions cut 2 bases from V and 3 bases from J, with 11 bases between. The CDR3 is 14 residues long. Germline values: CDR1 MDHEN, CDR2 SYDVKM. The CDR3 bases are TGTGCCAGCAGTTTAGAGCAGGTGAACTACGAGCAGTACTTC. The encoded protein is CASSLEQVNYEQYF. The full variable domain, rest sourced from reference TRBV28 and TRBJ2-7, is DVKVTQSSRYLVKRTGEKVFLECVQDMDHENMFWYRQDPGLGLRLIYFSYDVKMKEKGDIPEGYSVSREKKERFSLILESASTNQTSMYLCASSLEQVNYEQYFGPGTRLTVT.

The chain is built from TRBV6-1 and TRBJ1-5; 8 bases are shared with TRBD1. Looked up from germline, CDR1 is MNHNS and CDR2 is SASEGT. The CDR3 consists of 14 residues. The V and J ends lost 8 bases and 1 base, in that order; junction bases with no gene match: 4. CDR3 nucleotide sequence: TGTGCCAGCGGGCGGACAGGGAGCAATCAGCCCCAGCATTTT. This translates into CASGRTGSNQPQHF.

The V and J genes are TRBV4-1 and TRBJ2-2; D possibly corresponds to TRBD2 (5 bases). The ends were cut back, 3 bases at V and 4 bases at J, with 15 bases in the middle. Germline CDR1 is MGHRA and CDR2 is YSYEKL. The CDR3 spans 16 residues. In nucleotides, the CDR3 is TGCGCCAGCAGCCACCGCGGGTTGGGGTTCACCGGGGAGCTGTTTTTT. Protein product: CASSHRGLGFTGELFF.

The rearrangement uses TRBV2 and TRBJ2-3; D possibly uses TRBD1 or TRBD2 (6 bases each). The CDR3 consists of 16 residues. The ends were cut back, 2 bases at V and 3 bases at J, with 15 bases in the middle. In germline, CDR1 is SNHLY, CDR2 FYNNEI. CDR3 nucleotides: TGTGCCAGCAGTGAATTCGGAGGGACAAAAACAGATACGCAGTATTTT. Translation: CASSEFGGTKTDTQYF.

This clone was recorded once. The J gene is TRBJ2-7, the V gene TRBV4-1, with D possibly matching TRBD1 (5 bases). In germline, CDR1 is MGHRA, CDR2 YSYEKL. Trimming removed 1 base at V and 2 bases at J, with 18 bases between. The CDR3 extends over 17 amino acids. CDR3 nucleotide sequence: TGCGCCAGCAGCCAAGGGGCCATGACAGCCTCCACCTACGAGCAGTACTTC. Translation: CASSQGAMTASTYEQYF.

The V and J genes are TRBV28 and TRBJ1-2, with unresolved D. The V end lost 8 bases, the J end lost 4 bases, and 11 bases lay between the germline ends. Germline lookup yields CDR1 MDHEN and CDR2 SYDVKM. The CDR3 runs 12 residues. In DNA form, the CDR3 reads TGTGCCAGCGGTGGCAAAATCTATGGCTACACCTTC. It translates to CASGGKIYGYTF.

This chain links TRBV28 with TRBJ2-7; D remains ambiguous. Trimming shortened V by 3 bases and J by 3 bases, and 3 bases separated the two germline ends. CDR1 is MDHEN, CDR2 SYDVKM, per germline. There are 11 residues in the CDR3. The CDR3 region is CASSFHYEQYF. CDR3 coding DNA: TGTGCCAGCAGTTTCCACTACGAGCAGTACTTC.

This clone was detected only once. The genes are TRBV4-3 and TRBJ1-5; maybe TRBD1 (6 bases). Germline CDR1 reads LGHNA; CDR2 reads YSLEER. Trimming took 6 bases from V and 4 from J, leaving 13 bases between them. The CDR3 has 14 residues. The CDR3 DNA sequence: TGCGCCAGCAGACGGGGGGCTGGAAATCAGCCCCAGCATTTT. This encodes CASRRGAGNQPQHF.

The chain links TRBV14 to TRBJ2-7, with D possibly TRBD1 on 6 matching bases. The CDR3 is 16 amino acids. Germline loops: CDR1 SGHDN, CDR2 FVKESK. V was clipped by 3 bases and J by 4 bases, with 19 bases between them. This CDR3 reads CASSHSNRETKYEQYF. The CDR3 nucleotides are TGTGCCAGCAGCCATTCTAACAGGGAAACGAAATACGAGCAGTACTTC.

The V call is TRBV30, the J call TRBJ1-4, with D perhaps matching TRBD1 (6 bases). The CDR3 is made up of 16 amino acids. V lost 2 bases and J 3 bases, leaving 16 bases between the germline ends. Germline V CDR1 and CDR2: GTSNPN, SVGIG (reference sequence). The CDR3 region is CAWSPTTGGANEKLFF. CDR3 sequence (DNA): TGTGCCTGGAGTCCTACGACAGGAGGGGCTAATGAAAAACTGTTTTTT.

The CDR3 DNA follows: TGTGCCAGCAGCGTAGAGGCGGGACGGGATAATTCACCCCTCCACTTT. This encodes CASSVEAGRDNSPLHF. The V and J genes are TRBV9 and TRBJ1-6, with D maybe TRBD1 (5 bases). Germline-derived CDR1 and CDR2 are SGDLS and YYNGEE. The CDR3 loop spans 16 amino acids. V was shortened by 0 bases and J by 5 bases, with 12 bases between the two germline ends.

V is TRBV2 and J is TRBJ2-6, with 10 bases matching TRBD1. The V gene end was trimmed by 11 bases and the J gene end by 4 bases; junction bases not matched to a gene: 11. From germline, CDR1 is SNHLY and CDR2 FYNNEI. The CDR3 has 16 amino acids. The CDR3 loop is CAQAWDRGYGANVLTF. The CDR3 DNA is TGTGCCCAAGCGTGGGACAGGGGTTACGGGGCCAACGTCCTGACTTTC.

The genes are TRBV27 and TRBJ1-4, with D unresolved. The CDR3 has 15 amino acids. Trimming stripped 7 bases from V and 0 bases from J, with 12 bases between. Germline V gene data show CDR1 as MNHEY and CDR2 as SMNVEV (reference sequence). The CDR3 DNA reads TGTGCCAGCACCCTCAGGCTAGCAACTAATGAAAAACTGTTTTTT. Translating it yields CASTLRLATNEKLFF.

The count of this clone is one. The chain combines TRBV7-9 with TRBJ1-3; unclear D gene. The CDR3 consists of 15 residues. CDR1 is SEHNR, CDR2 FQNEAQ, per germline (reference sequence). With 6 bases removed from V and 0 bases from J, the gap between germline ends came to 12 bases. CDR3 coding DNA: TGTGCCAGCAGACCGACACGGATCTCTGGAAACACCATATATTTT. Its translation is CASRPTRISGNTIYF.

CDR3 protein: CASSLLGQNNSPLHF. The DNA of the CDR3 is TGTGCCAGCAGCTTATTAGGGCAGAATAATTCACCCCTCCACTTT. The J gene is TRBJ1-6, the V gene TRBV7-9; no clear D. CDR3 length equals 15 residues. Germline CDR1 and CDR2: SEHNR and FQNEAQ (reference sequence). V lost 2 bases, J lost 5 bases, and 10 bases lay in between.

This clone was recorded once. J is TRBJ1-2 and V is TRBV15; 8 bases map to TRBD1. V trimming: 5 bases; J trimming: 8 bases; junction bases outside the gene matches: 7. The CDR3 sequence is 13 residues long. Looked up from germline, CDR1 is LNHNV and CDR2 is YYDKDF (reference sequence). CDR3 sequence reads: CATSARTGQGYTF. Written as DNA, the CDR3 is TGTGCCACCAGCGCACGGACAGGGCAGGGCTACACCTTC.

The rearrangement uses TRBV29-1 and TRBJ2-2; D gene uncertain. V lost 1 base, J lost 5 bases, and 14 bases lay in between. CDR1 SQVTM and CDR2 ANQGSEA come from the germline V gene. The CDR3 runs to 15 residues. The CDR3 is CSVEAPYTATGELFF. The CDR3 region has the DNA TGCAGCGTTGAAGCTCCCTACACCGCTACCGGGGAGCTGTTTTTT.

The rearrangement links TRBV6-1 to TRBJ1-2; D might be TRBD1 (6 bases). In germline, CDR1 is MNHNS, CDR2 SASEGT. CDR3 length: 12 amino acids. The V end lost 7 bases, the J end lost 4 bases, and 10 bases lay between the germline ends. CDR3 coding DNA: TGTGCCAGCACCCGGACAGTCTATGGCTACACCTTC. It specifies CASTRTVYGYTF.

The rearrangement links TRBV15 to TRBJ1-2; 7 bases line up with TRBD1. V lost 3 bases, J lost 3 bases, and 10 bases stayed unmatched. The length of the CDR3 is 16 residues. CDR1 is LNHNV, CDR2 YYDKDF, per germline (reference sequence). In DNA, the CDR3 is TGTGCCACCAGCAGCAAAGCTACAGGGGCCTACTATGGCTACACCTTC. Translating gives CATSSKATGAYYGYTF.

V and J are TRBV29-1 and TRBJ1-3; D may be TRBD1 (6 bases). V lost 5 bases and J 3 bases, leaving 14 bases between the germline ends. The CDR3 contains 14 residues. Germline loops: CDR1 SQVTM, CDR2 ANQGSEA. CDR3 sequence: CSVRTGQGGNTIYF. CDR3 DNA: TGCAGCGTTCGTACAGGGCAAGGTGGAAACACCATATATTTT.